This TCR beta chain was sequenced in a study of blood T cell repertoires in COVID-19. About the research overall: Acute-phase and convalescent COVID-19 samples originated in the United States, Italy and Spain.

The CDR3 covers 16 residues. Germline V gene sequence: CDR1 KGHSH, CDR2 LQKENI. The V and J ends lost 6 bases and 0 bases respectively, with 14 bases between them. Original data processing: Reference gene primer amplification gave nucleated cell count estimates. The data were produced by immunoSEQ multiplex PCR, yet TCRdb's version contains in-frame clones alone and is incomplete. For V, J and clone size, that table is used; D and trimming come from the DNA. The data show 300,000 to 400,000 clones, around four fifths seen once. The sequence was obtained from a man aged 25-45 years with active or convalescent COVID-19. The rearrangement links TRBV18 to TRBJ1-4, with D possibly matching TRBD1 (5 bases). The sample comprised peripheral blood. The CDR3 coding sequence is TGTGCCAGCTCGTCCAGGGCCTATGCAACTAATGAAAAACTGTTTTTT. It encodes CASSSRAYATNEKLFF.